This T cell receptor (beta chain) is drawn from a study of T-cell memory formation after mild COVID-19. Study-level background: TCR clusters were largely donor specific.

TCR alpha and TCR beta cDNA libraries with sample barcodes and UMIs came from 5'RACE using constant-segment primers. One entry per CDR3 protein results from TCRdb running MiXCR on the 5' RACE reads. The table includes roughly 100,000 distinct CDR3 sequences, roughly 16% detected once. The CDR3 extends over 14 amino acids. Trimming cost V 3 bases and J 3 bases, with 12 bases left between them. Findings and caveats of the study: The CD4+ clones that contracted clustered mainly within CM and EM, and the CD8+ clones concentrated in EMRA. Cross-reactive memory seemingly joined, as some responding clones were found in pre-infection memory.

This clonotype was counted between two and nine times. The target antigen is unknown. This TCR derives from a man aged 18-30 years who had mild COVID-19 (a few samples of this study predate the infection). Cell type and time point are not known. The V call is TRBV12-3 or TRBV12-4, the J call TRBJ2-7; tentatively, D is TRBD2 (5 bases). Sequencing was performed on PBMCs or a T cell subset sorted from them (not recorded which). The CDR3 is CASSFAAGYYEQYF. The CDR3 DNA reads as TGTGCCAGCAGTTTTGCGGCGGGCTACTACGAGCAGTACTTC.